This TCR beta chain is drawn from a study of identifying expanded T cells in peripheral blood. CDR1 and CDR2 from the germline V gene are MDHEN and SYDVKM. The CDR3 is 14 amino acids. Trimming took off 6 bases at V and 3 bases at J, with 14 bases between the two ends. During the collection period, no donor immune events like infections were recorded. Assay used: immunoSEQ multiplex PCR; TCRdb lists only in-frame clones, some missing. The sample yields around 100,000 clones, around 89% seen once. Sequences were obtained from blood. The TCR was taken from a person aged 18 to 69 in good health. The J gene is TRBJ1-1, the V gene TRBV28; tentatively, D is TRBD1 (5 bases). In DNA, the CDR3 is TGTGCCAGCAGCTGGGCGACAGACTACACTGAAGCTTTCTTT. Protein: CASSWATDYTEAFF.